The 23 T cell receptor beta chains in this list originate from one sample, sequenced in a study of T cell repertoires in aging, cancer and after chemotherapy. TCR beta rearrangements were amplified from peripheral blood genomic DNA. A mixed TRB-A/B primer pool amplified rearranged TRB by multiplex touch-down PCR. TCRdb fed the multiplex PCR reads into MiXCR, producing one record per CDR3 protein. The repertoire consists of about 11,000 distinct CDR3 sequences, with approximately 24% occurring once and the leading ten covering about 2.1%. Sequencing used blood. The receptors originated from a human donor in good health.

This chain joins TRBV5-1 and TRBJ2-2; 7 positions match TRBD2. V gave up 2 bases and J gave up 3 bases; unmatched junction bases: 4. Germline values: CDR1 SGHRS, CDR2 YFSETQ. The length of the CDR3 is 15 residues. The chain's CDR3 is CASSLFLADTGELFF. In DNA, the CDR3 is TGCGCCAGCAGCTTATTTCTAGCGGACACCGGGGAGCTGTTTTTT.

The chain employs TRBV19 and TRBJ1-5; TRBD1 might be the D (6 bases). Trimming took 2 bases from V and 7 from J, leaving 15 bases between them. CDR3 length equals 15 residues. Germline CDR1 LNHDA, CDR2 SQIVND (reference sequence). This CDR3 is CASSIYARGVQPQHF. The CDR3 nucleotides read TGTGCCAGTAGTATATACGCCAGGGGCGTCCAGCCCCAGCATTTT.

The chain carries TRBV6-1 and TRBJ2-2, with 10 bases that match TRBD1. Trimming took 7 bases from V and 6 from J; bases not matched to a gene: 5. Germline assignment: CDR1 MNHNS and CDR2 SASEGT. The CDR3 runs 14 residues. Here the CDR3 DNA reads TGTGCCAGCATGGGACAGGGGTCTCCCGGGGAGCTGTTTTTT. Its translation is CASMGQGSPGELFF.

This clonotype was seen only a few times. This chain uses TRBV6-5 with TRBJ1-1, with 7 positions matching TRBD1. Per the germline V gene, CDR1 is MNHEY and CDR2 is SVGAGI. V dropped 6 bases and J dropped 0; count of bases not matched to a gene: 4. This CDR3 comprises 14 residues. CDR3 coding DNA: TGTGCCAGCAGGTCGACAGGGATGAACACTGAAGCTTTCTTT. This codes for CASRSTGMNTEAFF.

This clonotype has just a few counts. CDR3 nucleotides: TGTGCCAGCAGTTTAGCGCACGGGGGCACTAATGAAAAACTGTTTTTT. It encodes CASSLAHGGTNEKLFF. The J gene is TRBJ1-4, the V gene TRBV12-3 or TRBV12-4; tentative D call: TRBD1 (6 bases). The CDR3 totals 16 residues. V was pared by 0 bases and J by 2 bases, with 10 bases between.

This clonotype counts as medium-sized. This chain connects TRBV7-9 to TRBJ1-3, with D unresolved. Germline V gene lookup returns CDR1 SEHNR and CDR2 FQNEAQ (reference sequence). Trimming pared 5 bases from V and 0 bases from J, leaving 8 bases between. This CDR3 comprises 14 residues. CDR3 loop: CASSRTSSGNTIYF. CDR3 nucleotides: TGTGCCAGCAGCCGGACGTCCTCTGGAAACACCATATATTTT.

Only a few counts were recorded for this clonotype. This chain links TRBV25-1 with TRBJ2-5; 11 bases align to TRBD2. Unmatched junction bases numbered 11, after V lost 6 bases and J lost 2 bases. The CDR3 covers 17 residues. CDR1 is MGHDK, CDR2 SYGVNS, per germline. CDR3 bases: TGTGCCAGCAGGGTTAGCGGGGGGGCCGGCAGACAAGAGACCCAGTACTTC. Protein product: CASRVSGGAGRQETQYF.

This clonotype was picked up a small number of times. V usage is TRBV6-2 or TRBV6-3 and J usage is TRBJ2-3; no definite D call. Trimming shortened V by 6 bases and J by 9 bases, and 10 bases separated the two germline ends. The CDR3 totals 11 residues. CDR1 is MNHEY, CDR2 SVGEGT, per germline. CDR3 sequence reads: CASSLARTQYF. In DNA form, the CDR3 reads TGTGCCAGCAGCCTGGCTCGGACGCAGTATTTT.

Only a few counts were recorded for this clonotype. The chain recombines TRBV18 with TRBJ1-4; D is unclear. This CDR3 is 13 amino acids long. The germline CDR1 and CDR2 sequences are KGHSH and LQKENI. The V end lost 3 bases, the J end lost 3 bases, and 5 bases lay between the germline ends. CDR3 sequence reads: CASSPQANEKLFF. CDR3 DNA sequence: TGTGCCAGCTCACCGCAAGCTAATGAAAAACTGTTTTTT.

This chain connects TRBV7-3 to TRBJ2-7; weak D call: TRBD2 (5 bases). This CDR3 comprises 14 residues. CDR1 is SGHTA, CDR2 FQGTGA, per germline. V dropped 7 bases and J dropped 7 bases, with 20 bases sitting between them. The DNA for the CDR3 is TGTGCCAGCAAGTGGAGTAGATCGTCGGGGGAGCAGTACTTC. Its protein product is CASKWSRSSGEQYF.

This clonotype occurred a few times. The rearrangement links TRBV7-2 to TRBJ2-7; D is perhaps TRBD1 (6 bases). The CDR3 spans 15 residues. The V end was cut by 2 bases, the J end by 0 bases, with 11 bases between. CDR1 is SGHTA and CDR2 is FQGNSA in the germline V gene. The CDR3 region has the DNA TGTGCCAGCAGCTTACAGGGGTTTTCCTCCTACGAGCAGTACTTC. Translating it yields CASSLQGFSSYEQYF. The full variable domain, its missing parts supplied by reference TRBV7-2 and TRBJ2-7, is GAGVSQSPSNKVTEKGKDVELRCDPISGHTALYWYRQSLGQGLEFLIYFQGNSAPDKSGLPSDRFSAERTGGSVSTLTIQRTQQEDSAVYLCASSLQGFSSYEQYFGPGTRLTVT.

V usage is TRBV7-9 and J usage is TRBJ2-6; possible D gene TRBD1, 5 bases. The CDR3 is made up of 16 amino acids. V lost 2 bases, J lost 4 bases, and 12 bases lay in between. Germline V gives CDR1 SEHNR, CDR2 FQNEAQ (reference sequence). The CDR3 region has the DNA TGTGCCAGCAGCTTATCCAGGGCGTCCGGGGCCAACGTCCTGACTTTC. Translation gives CASSLSRASGANVLTF.

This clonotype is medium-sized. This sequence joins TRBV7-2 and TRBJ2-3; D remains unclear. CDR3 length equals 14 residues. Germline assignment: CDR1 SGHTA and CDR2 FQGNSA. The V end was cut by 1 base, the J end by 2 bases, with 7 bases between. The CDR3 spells CASSLDGNTDTQYF. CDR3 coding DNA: TGTGCCAGCAGCTTAGATGGCAACACAGATACGCAGTATTTT.

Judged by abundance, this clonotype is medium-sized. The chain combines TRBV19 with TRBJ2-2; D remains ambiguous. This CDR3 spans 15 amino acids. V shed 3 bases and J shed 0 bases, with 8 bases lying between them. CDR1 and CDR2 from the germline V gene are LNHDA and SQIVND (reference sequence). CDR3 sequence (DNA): TGTGCCAGTAGTATTTACACGGCGAACACCGGGGAGCTGTTTTTT. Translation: CASSIYTANTGELFF.

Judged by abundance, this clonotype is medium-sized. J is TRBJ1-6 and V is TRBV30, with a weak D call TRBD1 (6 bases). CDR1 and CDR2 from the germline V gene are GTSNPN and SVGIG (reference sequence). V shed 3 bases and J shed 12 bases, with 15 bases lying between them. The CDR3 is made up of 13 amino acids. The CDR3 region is CAWSTGLGEPLHF. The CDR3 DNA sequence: TGTGCCTGGAGCACAGGGTTGGGGGAACCCCTCCACTTT.

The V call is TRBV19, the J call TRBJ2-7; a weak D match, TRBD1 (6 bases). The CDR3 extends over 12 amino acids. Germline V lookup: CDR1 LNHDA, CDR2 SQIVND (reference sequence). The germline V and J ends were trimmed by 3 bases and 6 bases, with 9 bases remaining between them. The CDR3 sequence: CASSIIGGEQYF. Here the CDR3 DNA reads TGTGCCAGTAGTATTATAGGGGGCGAGCAGTACTTC.

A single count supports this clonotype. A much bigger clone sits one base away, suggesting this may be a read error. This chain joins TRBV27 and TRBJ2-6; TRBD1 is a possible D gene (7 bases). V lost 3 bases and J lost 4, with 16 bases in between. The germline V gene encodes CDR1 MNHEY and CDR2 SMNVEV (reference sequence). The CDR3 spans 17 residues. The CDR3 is CASSFQSGGMGANVLTF. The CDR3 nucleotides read TGTGCCAGCAGTTTTCAGTCAGGGGGGATGGGGGCCAACGTCCTGACTTTC.

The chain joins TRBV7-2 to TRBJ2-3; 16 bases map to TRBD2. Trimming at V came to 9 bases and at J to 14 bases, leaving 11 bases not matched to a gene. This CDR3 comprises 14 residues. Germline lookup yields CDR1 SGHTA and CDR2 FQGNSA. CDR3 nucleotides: TGTGCCAGGACCGCTGGGACTAGCGGGGGGGCCGCGTATTTT. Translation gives CARTAGTSGGAAYF.

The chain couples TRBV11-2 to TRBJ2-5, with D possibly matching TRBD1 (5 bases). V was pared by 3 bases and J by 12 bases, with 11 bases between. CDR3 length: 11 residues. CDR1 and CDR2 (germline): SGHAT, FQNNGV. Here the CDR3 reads CASSLGPDEYF. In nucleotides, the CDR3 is TGTGCCAGCAGCTTGGGGCCAGATGAGTACTTC.

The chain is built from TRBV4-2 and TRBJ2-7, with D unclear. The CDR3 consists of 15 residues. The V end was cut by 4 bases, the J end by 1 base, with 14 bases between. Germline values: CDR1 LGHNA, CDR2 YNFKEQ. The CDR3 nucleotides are TGTGCCAGCAGCCCGTCCCTGAGGCGGTCCTACGAGCAGTACTTC. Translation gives CASSPSLRRSYEQYF.

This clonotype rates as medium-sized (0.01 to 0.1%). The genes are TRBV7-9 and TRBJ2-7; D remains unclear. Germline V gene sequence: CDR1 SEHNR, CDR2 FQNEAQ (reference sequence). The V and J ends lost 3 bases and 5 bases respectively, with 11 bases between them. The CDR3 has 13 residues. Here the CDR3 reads CASSFEDRNEQYF. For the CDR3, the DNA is TGTGCCAGCAGCTTTGAGGACCGGAACGAGCAGTACTTC.

CDR3 sequence (DNA): TGTGCCAGCAGCCCGCGGGACAGGGGGGGCACTGAAGCTTTCTTT. This codes for CASSPRDRGGTEAFF. The chain employs TRBV7-9 and TRBJ1-1; TRBD1 aligns across 11 bases. The CDR3 runs to 15 residues. Germline V gives CDR1 SEHNR, CDR2 FQNEAQ (reference sequence). V shed 5 bases, J shed 4 bases, and the junction held 6 bases outside the gene matches.

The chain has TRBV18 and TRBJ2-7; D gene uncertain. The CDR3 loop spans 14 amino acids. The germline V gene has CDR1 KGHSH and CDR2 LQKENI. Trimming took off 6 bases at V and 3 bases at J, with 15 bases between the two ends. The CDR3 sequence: CASSPVNSRYEQYF. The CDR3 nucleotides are TGTGCCAGCTCCCCCGTTAATTCACGCTACGAGCAGTACTTC.